Listed below are T cell receptor beta chains from one sample, sequenced in a study of cytomegalovirus exposure and HLA in healthy donors. Some clones are missing from TCRdb's copy, which holds only in-frame ones; the method was immunoSEQ multiplex PCR. Among over 45,000 clones listed, about 92% were seen once. Sequenced sample: PBMCs. The source is a man aged 18 to 35 in good health and CMV-seronegative. Both conserved end residues are part of each CDR3. A D gene is named only where the DNA matches it firmly. Not all rows give a size; the values are once, few, many and, for expanded clones, a class.

size: NA
J: TRBJ2-1
V: TRBV4-1
D: NA
CDR3: CASSQASGSYIYNEQFF
DNA: TGCGCCAGCAGCCAAGCGAGCGGGTCTTACATATACAATGAGCAGTTCTTC

size: NA
J: TRBJ1-1
V: TRBV18
D: NA
CDR3: CASSPSLTENTEAFF
DNA: TGTGCCAGCTCACCTTCACTAACGGAGAACACTGAAGCTTTCTTT

size: NA
J: TRBJ2-7
V: TRBV11-3
D: TRBD1
CDR3: CASRPGTGGYEQYF
DNA: TGTGCCAGCAGACCAGGGACAGGGGGCTACGAGCAGTACTTC

size: few
J: TRBJ1-2
V: TRBV25-1
D: TRBD1
CDR3: CASSESNRGRYGYTF
DNA: TGTGCCAGCAGTGAATCGAACAGGGGTCGATATGGCTACACCTTC

size: NA
J: TRBJ2-1
V: TRBV27
D: TRBD2
CDR3: CASSSRSGSISGNEQFF
DNA: TGTGCCAGCAGTTCGAGGAGCGGGAGTATTAGTGGAAATGAGCAGTTCTTC

size: once
J: TRBJ2-7
V: TRBV5-4
D: TRBD2
CDR3: CASSFASGSSYEQYF
DNA: TGTGCCAGCAGCTTTGCTAGCGGGAGCTCCTACGAGCAGTACTTC

size: NA
J: TRBJ2-1
V: TRBV4-2
D: TRBD2
CDR3: CASSLGLAGGPLNEQFF
DNA: TGTGCCAGCAGCCTAGGACTAGCGGGAGGGCCGTTGAATGAGCAGTTCTTC

size: NA
J: TRBJ1-4
V: TRBV7-2
D: NA
CDR3: CASSFRAGSTTNEKLFF
DNA: TGTGCCAGCAGCTTCCGGGCGGGTTCGACAACTAATGAAAAACTGTTTTTT

size: NA
J: TRBJ2-7
V: TRBV7-9
D: NA
CDR3: CASSLSDRVLYEQYF
DNA: TGTGCCAGCAGCTTATCAGACAGAGTACTCTACGAGCAGTACTTC

size: NA
J: TRBJ1-3
V: TRBV6-1
D: NA
CDR3: CASSSRVVGNTIYF
DNA: TGTGCCAGCAGTTCCAGGGTCGTCGGAAACACCATATATTTT

size: NA
J: TRBJ1-2
V: TRBV18
D: NA
CDR3: CASSPVTPGQGYGYTF
DNA: TGTGCCAGCTCACCCGTGACTCCGGGACAAGGTTATGGCTACACCTTC

size: NA
J: TRBJ2-3
V: TRBV6-5
D: NA
CDR3: CASSPTADTQYF
DNA: TGTGCCAGCAGCCCCACAGCAGATACGCAGTATTTT

size: NA
J: TRBJ2-1
V: TRBV7-3
D: NA
CDR3: CASSPTDRGLAGGPLDEQFF
DNA: TGTGCCAGCAGCCCGACGGACAGGGGGCTAGCGGGAGGGCCTCTGGATGAGCAGTTCTTC

size: NA
J: TRBJ1-1
V: TRBV11-3
D: TRBD1
CDR3: CASSFSDRVETEAFF
DNA: TGTGCCAGCAGCTTCTCGGACAGGGTGGAGACTGAAGCTTTCTTT

size: NA
J: TRBJ2-4
V: TRBV28
D: NA
CDR3: CASTLDGAKNIQYF
DNA: TGTGCCAGCACCCTCGACGGGGCCAAAAACATTCAGTACTTC

size: NA
J: TRBJ2-7
V: TRBV6-1
D: TRBD1
CDR3: CASRGQSSYEQYF
DNA: TGTGCCAGCAGGGGACAGAGCTCCTACGAGCAGTACTTC

size: NA
J: TRBJ1-2
V: TRBV4-1
D: TRBD1
CDR3: CASSQDGQVGYSNYGYTF
DNA: TGCGCCAGCAGCCAAGATGGACAGGTCGGTTATTCGAACTATGGCTACACCTTC

size: NA
J: TRBJ1-2
V: TRBV27
D: TRBD1
CDR3: CASSSQGNYGYTF
DNA: TGTGCCAGCAGTTCACAGGGGAACTATGGCTACACCTTC

size: NA
J: TRBJ2-2
V: TRBV19
D: NA
CDR3: CASKGSGYTGELFF
DNA: TGTGCCAGTAAGGGAAGCGGGTACACCGGGGAGCTGTTTTTT

size: NA
J: TRBJ2-1
V: TRBV10-3
D: NA
CDR3: CAISERGEGLNEQFF
DNA: TGTGCCATCAGTGAGAGGGGGGAGGGCCTCAATGAGCAGTTCTTC

size: NA
J: TRBJ2-3
V: TRBV7-9
D: TRBD2
CDR3: CASSLVGGEVDTQYF
DNA: TGTGCCAGCAGCTTAGTGGGGGGGGAGGTGGATACGCAGTATTTT

size: NA
J: TRBJ1-1
V: TRBV5-4
D: TRBD1
CDR3: CASSGQGQGGEAFF
DNA: TGTGCCAGCAGCGGACAGGGGCAAGGGGGTGAAGCTTTCTTT

size: NA
J: TRBJ2-1
V: TRBV9
D: TRBD2
CDR3: CASSGLAHNEQFF
DNA: TGTGCCAGCAGCGGACTAGCCCACAATGAGCAGTTCTTC

size: NA
J: TRBJ2-1
V: TRBV5-6
D: TRBD2
CDR3: CASSWGTSGRAYNEQFF
DNA: TGTGCCAGCAGCTGGGGGACTAGCGGGAGAGCTTACAATGAGCAGTTCTTC

size: few
J: TRBJ1-4
V: TRBV4-2
D: NA
CDR3: CASSQDKSRINEKLFF
DNA: TGTGCCAGCAGCCAAGATAAGAGCAGGATTAATGAAAAACTGTTTTTT

size: NA
J: TRBJ2-7
V: TRBV28
D: TRBD1
CDR3: CASSSDRGQYEQYF
DNA: TGTGCCAGCAGTAGTGACAGGGGGCAATACGAGCAGTACTTC

size: NA
J: TRBJ1-1
V: TRBV7-2
D: NA
CDR3: CASSADVQTDVAFF
DNA: TGTGCCAGCAGCGCCGACGTACAGACAGACGTAGCTTTCTTT

size: NA
J: TRBJ1-4
V: TRBV7-9
D: NA
CDR3: CASSLGLEKLFF
DNA: TGTGCCAGCAGCTTAGGTCTTGAAAAACTGTTTTTT

size: NA
J: TRBJ2-7
V: TRBV28
D: TRBD1
CDR3: CASSPSTGTANEQYF
DNA: TGTGCCAGCAGCCCTTCCACCGGGACAGCGAACGAGCAGTACTTC

size: once
J: TRBJ2-7
V: TRBV6-5
D: NA
CDR3: CASSLALGYEQYF
DNA: TGTGCCAGCAGTCTCGCCCTCGGGTACGAGCAGTACTTC

size: NA
J: TRBJ2-7
V: TRBV7-9
D: TRBD2
CDR3: CASSQNPGLAEQQYF
DNA: TGTGCCAGCAGCCAAAACCCGGGACTAGCGGAACAGCAGTACTTC

size: NA
J: TRBJ2-1
V: TRBV6-5
D: NA
CDR3: CASSYQQGDYNEQFF
DNA: TGTGCCAGCAGTTACCAACAGGGTGACTACAATGAGCAGTTCTTC

size: NA
J: TRBJ2-7
V: TRBV6-5
D: NA
CDR3: CASSYSGPSLLYEQYF
DNA: TGTGCCAGCAGTTACAGCGGTCCTTCTCTGTTGTACGAGCAGTACTTC

size: NA
J: TRBJ1-5
V: TRBV27
D: TRBD1
CDR3: CASSHRGVSNQPQHF
DNA: TGTGCCAGCAGCCACAGGGGAGTAAGCAATCAGCCCCAGCATTTT

size: NA
J: TRBJ2-7
V: TRBV6-6
D: NA
CDR3: CASSRAGQSYEQYF
DNA: TGTGCCAGCAGTCGCGCTGGACAGTCCTACGAGCAGTACTTC

size: NA
J: TRBJ2-3
V: TRBV5-1
D: NA
CDR3: CASSLGTPWTSTDTQYF
DNA: TGCGCCAGCAGCCTTGGGACTCCTTGGACTAGCACAGATACGCAGTATTTT

size: NA
J: TRBJ2-7
V: TRBV7-9
D: TRBD1
CDR3: CASSVTGGSSYEQYF
DNA: TGTGCCAGCAGCGTCACAGGGGGTAGCTCCTACGAGCAGTACTTC

size: NA
J: TRBJ2-7
V: TRBV11-3
D: TRBD2
CDR3: CASTLAGGPGYEQYF
DNA: TGTGCCAGCACCCTAGCGGGAGGGCCTGGTTACGAGCAGTACTTC

size: NA
J: TRBJ2-7
V: TRBV2
D: TRBD2
CDR3: CASRLMGLAGDEQYF
DNA: TGTGCCAGCAGGCTTATGGGACTAGCGGGAGACGAGCAGTACTTC

size: few
J: TRBJ2-7
V: TRBV5-5
D: NA
CDR3: CASSLVVSGPPYEQYF
DNA: TGTGCCAGCAGCTTGGTTGTTAGCGGACCCCCCTACGAGCAGTACTTC

size: NA
J: TRBJ2-3
V: TRBV28
D: NA
CDR3: CASSFNSPSTDTQYF
DNA: TGTGCCAGCAGTTTCAACAGCCCTAGCACAGATACGCAGTATTTT

size: NA
J: TRBJ1-1
V: TRBV19
D: TRBD1
CDR3: CASIGQGTTEAFF
DNA: TGTGCCAGTATCGGACAGGGAACCACTGAAGCTTTCTTT

size: NA
J: TRBJ2-7
V: TRBV28
D: TRBD1
CDR3: CASISGQGASEQYF
DNA: TGTGCCAGCATCTCGGGACAGGGGGCCTCCGAGCAGTACTTC

size: NA
J: TRBJ2-1
V: TRBV19
D: NA
CDR3: CASRGSDWLYNEQFF
DNA: TGTGCCAGCCGAGGATCGGATTGGCTGTACAATGAGCAGTTCTTC

size: NA
J: TRBJ1-5
V: TRBV6-5
D: NA
CDR3: CASSSPGGGQPQHF
DNA: TGTGCCAGCAGTTCCCCAGGTGGTGGCCAGCCCCAGCATTTT

size: once
J: TRBJ1-2
V: TRBV6-1
D: NA
CDR3: CASSEEIDRIGGYTF
DNA: TGTGCCAGCAGTGAAGAGATTGACAGGATAGGAGGCTACACCTTC